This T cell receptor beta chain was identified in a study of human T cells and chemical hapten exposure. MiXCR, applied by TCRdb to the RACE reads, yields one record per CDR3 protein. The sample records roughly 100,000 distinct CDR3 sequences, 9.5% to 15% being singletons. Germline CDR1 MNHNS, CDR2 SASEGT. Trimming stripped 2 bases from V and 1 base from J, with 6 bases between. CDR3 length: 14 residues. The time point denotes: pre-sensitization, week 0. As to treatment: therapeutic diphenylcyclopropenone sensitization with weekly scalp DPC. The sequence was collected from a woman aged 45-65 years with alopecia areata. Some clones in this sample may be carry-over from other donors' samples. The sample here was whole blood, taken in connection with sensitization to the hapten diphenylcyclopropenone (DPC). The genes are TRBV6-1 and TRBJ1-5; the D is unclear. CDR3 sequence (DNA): TGTGCCAGCAGTGAACAAGGGAGCAATCAGCCCCAGCATTTT. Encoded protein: CASSEQGSNQPQHF.